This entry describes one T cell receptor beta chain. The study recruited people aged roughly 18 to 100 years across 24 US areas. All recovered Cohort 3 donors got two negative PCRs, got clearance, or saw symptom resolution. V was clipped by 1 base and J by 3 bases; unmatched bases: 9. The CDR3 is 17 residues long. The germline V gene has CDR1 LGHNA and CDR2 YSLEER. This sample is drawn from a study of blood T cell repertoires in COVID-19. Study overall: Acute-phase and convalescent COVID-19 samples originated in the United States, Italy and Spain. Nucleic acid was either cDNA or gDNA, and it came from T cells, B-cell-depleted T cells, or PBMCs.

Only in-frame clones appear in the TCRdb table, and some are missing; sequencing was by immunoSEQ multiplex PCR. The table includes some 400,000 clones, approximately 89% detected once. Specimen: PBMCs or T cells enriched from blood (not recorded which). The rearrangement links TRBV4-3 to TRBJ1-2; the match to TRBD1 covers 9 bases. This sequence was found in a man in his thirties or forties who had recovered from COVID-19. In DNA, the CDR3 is TGCGCCAGCAGCCAAGTCGTGGACAGGGGTTTTTACTATGGCTACACCTTC. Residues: CASSQVVDRGFYYGYTF.